This T cell receptor beta chain was recovered during a study of radiotherapy plus CTLA-4 blockade in lung cancer. V was cut by 2 bases and J by 1 base, with 9 bases left in between. The CDR3 runs 14 residues. Germline loops: CDR1 MNHNS, CDR2 SASEGT. Notes on this clone: The antigen remains undetermined.

Broader study findings: The study found tumor-derived TCR clones expanded in blood after radiotherapy plus ipilimumab.

The repertoire was sequenced with immunoSEQ multiplex PCR; TCRdb's copy has only in-frame clones and lacks some. The table has around 29,000 clones, roughly four fifths seen once; the top ten hold around 25%. The material sequenced was peripheral blood, taken from a patient treated with radiotherapy plus ipilimumab. The rearrangement uses TRBV6-1 and TRBJ2-7; a weak D match, TRBD1 (6 bases). This TCR was recovered from a human donor with non-small cell lung cancer that progressed on radiotherapy plus ipilimumab. For the CDR3, the DNA is TGTGCCAGCAGTGAAAATGGACAGTCCTACGAGCAGTACTTC. Translated: CASSENGQSYEQYF.